What follows is one T cell receptor beta chain and its context. Its specificity is unknown. The data were taken from a study of OX40 agonist ivuxolimab in advanced cancers. In the study overall: A mean age of approximately 64 years, range 23 to 79, was recorded, and approximately 79% were male. Earlier anti-PD-1, anti-PD-L1 or anti-CTLA-4 therapy was permitted; over 35% had received some. Points from the study as a whole: Near-lowest levels of clonal expansion characterized partial responders at 0.1-3.0 mg/kg.

Profiling relied on immunoSEQ multiplex PCR, and the TCRdb table lists in-frame clones only, not all of them. The table includes approximately 40,000 clones, approximately 79% detected once. With baseline, cycle 4 day 1, and cycle 7 day 1 as timepoints, blood was sampled. The CDR3 has 13 amino acids. In germline, CDR1 is MNHEY, CDR2 SVGAGI. Trimming took 5 bases from V and 2 from J, leaving 9 bases between them. V usage is TRBV6-5 and J usage is TRBJ2-5; D unresolved. The source was CD4+ or CD8+ T cells sorted from blood, collected in a trial of the OX40 agonist ivuxolimab. The clonotype was recovered from an adult with an advanced solid tumor such as melanoma, head and neck, liver or kidney cancer. The CDR3 sequence: CASSTYNQETQYF. For the CDR3, the DNA is TGTGCCAGCAGTACCTACAATCAAGAGACCCAGTACTTC.